These T cell receptor beta chains were read from a single sample in a study of cytomegalovirus exposure and HLA in healthy donors. Sequencing was performed with immunoSEQ multiplex PCR; in TCRdb, only in-frame clones are kept and a portion is missing. The table shows fewer than 120,000 clones, with over 65% occurring only once. The sample taken for sequencing was PBMCs. The receptors shown here come from a man aged 30-40 years in good health and CMV-seropositive. Both conserved end residues are part of each CDR3. Fields, in order: V gene, D gene, clone size, J gene, CDR3 DNA, CDR3 protein. The D gene is left open where the match is weak. Not every row has a clone size; where given, it reads once, few, many or a size class.

V gene: TRBV11-3; D gene: NA; clone size: NA; J gene: TRBJ2-5; CDR3 DNA: TGTGCCAGCAGCGCCAGGGACCAAGAGACCCAGTACTTC; CDR3 protein: CASSARDQETQYF
V gene: TRBV5-6; D gene: TRBD1; clone size: NA; J gene: TRBJ2-1; CDR3 DNA: TGTGCCAGCAGCCACGTACAGGGGAATGAGCAGTTCTTC; CDR3 protein: CASSHVQGNEQFF
V gene: TRBV5-1; D gene: NA; clone size: NA; J gene: TRBJ2-6; CDR3 DNA: TGCGCCAGCAGCTTGTCAAGTACAGCTGGGGCCAACGGCCTGACTTTC; CDR3 protein: CASSLSSTAGANGLTF
V gene: TRBV15; D gene: NA; clone size: NA; J gene: TRBJ1-3; CDR3 DNA: TGTGCCACCAGATTCCGCGCTGGAAACACCATATATTTT; CDR3 protein: CATRFRAGNTIYF
V gene: TRBV10-3; D gene: TRBD1; clone size: NA; J gene: TRBJ2-7; CDR3 DNA: TGTGCCATCAGTGGGGGGACAGGGGTCTACGAGCAGTACTTC; CDR3 protein: CAISGGTGVYEQYF
V gene: TRBV4-3; D gene: NA; clone size: NA; J gene: TRBJ1-1; CDR3 DNA: TGCGCCAGCAGCCGAGAAGGATGGGGGCACACTGAAGCTTTCTTT; CDR3 protein: CASSREGWGHTEAFF
V gene: TRBV18; D gene: NA; clone size: few; J gene: TRBJ2-3; CDR3 DNA: TGTGCCAGCTCCCTGGTTCTTCTTCAGACTGATACGCAGTATTTT; CDR3 protein: CASSLVLLQTDTQYF
V gene: TRBV11-2; D gene: NA; clone size: NA; J gene: TRBJ2-2; CDR3 DNA: TGTGCCAGCAGCTTAGTTACAGCTCAAACCGGGGAGCTGTTTTTT; CDR3 protein: CASSLVTAQTGELFF
V gene: TRBV7-9; D gene: NA; clone size: NA; J gene: TRBJ1-1; CDR3 DNA: TGTGCCAGCAGCTTAGGGGCAATAGAAGCTTTCTTT; CDR3 protein: CASSLGAIEAFF
V gene: TRBV5-6; D gene: TRBD2; clone size: NA; J gene: TRBJ2-3; CDR3 DNA: TGTGCCATTTCGGGGGGGTCCACAGATACGCAGTATTTT; CDR3 protein: CAISGGSTDTQYF
V gene: TRBV13; D gene: TRBD1; clone size: few; J gene: TRBJ1-3; CDR3 DNA: TGTGCCAGCAGCTTAGCCCGTCCCGGGACAGGGACCGGAAACACCATATATTTT; CDR3 protein: CASSLARPGTGTGNTIYF
V gene: TRBV19; D gene: NA; clone size: NA; J gene: TRBJ1-2; CDR3 DNA: TGTGCCAGTAGTTACCGACTCGAAGTGAACTATGGCTACACCTTC; CDR3 protein: CASSYRLEVNYGYTF
V gene: TRBV19; D gene: NA; clone size: NA; J gene: TRBJ2-7; CDR3 DNA: TGTGCCAGTAGGGCGCGGAGCTCCTACGAGCAGTACTTC; CDR3 protein: CASRARSSYEQYF
V gene: TRBV10-1; D gene: TRBD2; clone size: NA; J gene: TRBJ2-7; CDR3 DNA: TGCGCCAGCAGTAGCGGGGGGCCCCCCTACGAGCAGTACTTC; CDR3 protein: CASSSGGPPYEQYF
V gene: TRBV14; D gene: TRBD1; clone size: NA; J gene: TRBJ2-7; CDR3 DNA: TGTGCCAGCAGCCCCTTATTTAGCCAGGGGGGACAGGGAAGCTACGAGCAGTACTTC; CDR3 protein: CASSPLFSQGGQGSYEQYF
V gene: TRBV6-6; D gene: TRBD2; clone size: NA; J gene: TRBJ2-1; CDR3 DNA: TGTGCCAGCAGCACCGATCGGACTAGCGGAGAGCAGTTCTTC; CDR3 protein: CASSTDRTSGEQFF
V gene: TRBV7-2; D gene: TRBD2; clone size: NA; J gene: TRBJ2-5; CDR3 DNA: TGTGCCAGCAGCCGGACTAGCGGGGGGCCAGAGACCCAGTACTTC; CDR3 protein: CASSRTSGGPETQYF
V gene: TRBV30; D gene: NA; clone size: NA; J gene: TRBJ1-2; CDR3 DNA: TGTGCCTGGAGTGTAGGGGGGGGCTATGGCTACACCTTC; CDR3 protein: CAWSVGGGYGYTF
V gene: TRBV4-2; D gene: TRBD1; clone size: NA; J gene: TRBJ1-5; CDR3 DNA: TGTGCCAGCAGCCCAGGACAGGCTAATCAGCCCCAGCATTTT; CDR3 protein: CASSPGQANQPQHF
V gene: TRBV6-5; D gene: NA; clone size: NA; J gene: TRBJ1-3; CDR3 DNA: TGTGCCAGCAGTTACACCGGGGGGACTGGAAACACCATATATTTT; CDR3 protein: CASSYTGGTGNTIYF
V gene: TRBV28; D gene: NA; clone size: NA; J gene: TRBJ2-5; CDR3 DNA: TGTGCCAGCAGTTTACGAGCGGACCAAGAGACCCAGTACTTC; CDR3 protein: CASSLRADQETQYF
V gene: TRBV4-3; D gene: NA; clone size: NA; J gene: TRBJ1-1; CDR3 DNA: TGCGCCAGCAGCCAAGAACCGGGACACCTGAACACTGAAGCTTTCTTT; CDR3 protein: CASSQEPGHLNTEAFF
V gene: TRBV5-5; D gene: TRBD1; clone size: NA; J gene: TRBJ1-5; CDR3 DNA: TGTGCCAGCAGCCCAAGGGACAGGGACCATAGCAATCAGCCCCAGCATTTT; CDR3 protein: CASSPRDRDHSNQPQHF
V gene: TRBV19; D gene: NA; clone size: NA; J gene: TRBJ1-2; CDR3 DNA: TGTGCCAGTAGCCCCCTTGGACAGCCGAGTTACTATGGCTACACCTTC; CDR3 protein: CASSPLGQPSYYGYTF
V gene: TRBV4-2; D gene: TRBD2; clone size: few; J gene: TRBJ2-3; CDR3 DNA: TGTGCCAGCAGCCAAGATCGGGGGGGGACAGATACGCAGTATTTT; CDR3 protein: CASSQDRGGTDTQYF
V gene: TRBV14; D gene: NA; clone size: NA; J gene: TRBJ1-2; CDR3 DNA: TGTGCCAGCAGCCGACGGACAGAAATACTCTACACCTTC; CDR3 protein: CASSRRTEILYTF
V gene: TRBV2; D gene: TRBD1; clone size: few; J gene: TRBJ1-5; CDR3 DNA: TGTGCCAGCACACAGGGGGCAGGGAATCAGCCCCAGCATTTT; CDR3 protein: CASTQGAGNQPQHF
V gene: TRBV5-4; D gene: TRBD1; clone size: NA; J gene: TRBJ1-3; CDR3 DNA: TGTGCCAGCATCAATACCGGGACAGCCGGAAACACCATATATTTT; CDR3 protein: CASINTGTAGNTIYF
V gene: TRBV7-2; D gene: TRBD1; clone size: NA; J gene: TRBJ1-2; CDR3 DNA: TGTGCCAGCAGCTTAGGGACAGGGGGAGATGGCTACACCTTC; CDR3 protein: CASSLGTGGDGYTF
V gene: TRBV19; D gene: TRBD1; clone size: NA; J gene: TRBJ1-1; CDR3 DNA: TGTGCCAGTACCATCTATCACGACAGGGAAATGGCTTTCTTT; CDR3 protein: CASTIYHDREMAFF
V gene: TRBV23-1; D gene: TRBD1; clone size: NA; J gene: TRBJ1-2; CDR3 DNA: TGCGCCAGCAGCGGGACAGACTATGGCTACACCTTC; CDR3 protein: CASSGTDYGYTF
V gene: TRBV2; D gene: NA; clone size: few; J gene: TRBJ1-6; CDR3 DNA: TGTGCCAGCAGGTCGGGGAGAAGGAATTCACCCCTCCACTTT; CDR3 protein: CASRSGRRNSPLHF
V gene: TRBV27; D gene: TRBD2; clone size: NA; J gene: TRBJ2-5; CDR3 DNA: TGTGCCAGCAGTCCCACGGGGGGGATCCCCCAAGAGACCCAGTACTTC; CDR3 protein: CASSPTGGIPQETQYF
V gene: TRBV30; D gene: NA; clone size: NA; J gene: TRBJ2-3; CDR3 DNA: TGTGCCTGGAGTGTACTGGGGCACGATACGCAGTATTTT; CDR3 protein: CAWSVLGHDTQYF
V gene: TRBV7-6; D gene: NA; clone size: NA; J gene: TRBJ1-2; CDR3 DNA: TGTGCCAGCAACACGCCGGGGGACTATGGCTACACCTTC; CDR3 protein: CASNTPGDYGYTF
V gene: TRBV7-9; D gene: TRBD2; clone size: NA; J gene: TRBJ2-2; CDR3 DNA: TGTGCCAGCACCCGTCGCGGGCGGGGGGGAACCGGGGAGCTGTTTTTT; CDR3 protein: CASTRRGRGGTGELFF
V gene: TRBV10-1; D gene: TRBD1; clone size: NA; J gene: TRBJ1-5; CDR3 DNA: TGCGCCAGCAGTGCCGATGACAGGGAAGTCAGCAATCAGCCCCAGCATTTT; CDR3 protein: CASSADDREVSNQPQHF
V gene: TRBV7-2; D gene: NA; clone size: NA; J gene: TRBJ1-2; CDR3 DNA: TGTGCCAGCAGCCTTAGCCTCCAGGGGCGAGTCTATGGCTACACCTTC; CDR3 protein: CASSLSLQGRVYGYTF
V gene: TRBV30; D gene: TRBD1; clone size: NA; J gene: TRBJ1-5; CDR3 DNA: TGTGCCTGGAGTGTACAAGTCGACAGGGGTGATCAGCCCCAGCATTTT; CDR3 protein: CAWSVQVDRGDQPQHF
V gene: TRBV5-1; D gene: NA; clone size: NA; J gene: TRBJ2-7; CDR3 DNA: TGCGCCAGCAGCCCGGGGACACCGACAACCTACGAGCAGTACTTC; CDR3 protein: CASSPGTPTTYEQYF
V gene: TRBV6-6; D gene: NA; clone size: NA; J gene: TRBJ1-1; CDR3 DNA: TGTGCCAGCAGTGCGGGGACTGAAGCTTTCTTT; CDR3 protein: CASSAGTEAFF
V gene: TRBV28; D gene: NA; clone size: NA; J gene: TRBJ2-7; CDR3 DNA: TGTGCCAGCAGTTCCGGGACTCCCTACGAGCAGTACTTC; CDR3 protein: CASSSGTPYEQYF
V gene: TRBV7-2; D gene: TRBD1; clone size: few; J gene: TRBJ2-5; CDR3 DNA: TGTGCCAGCAGCTCCGGACAGGGCTGGCAAGAGACCCAGTACTTC; CDR3 protein: CASSSGQGWQETQYF
V gene: TRBV5-1; D gene: NA; clone size: NA; J gene: TRBJ1-5; CDR3 DNA: TGCGCCAGCAGCTTGGGGCTTGAGGATCAGCCCCAGCATTTT; CDR3 protein: CASSLGLEDQPQHF
V gene: TRBV15; D gene: TRBD1; clone size: few; J gene: TRBJ2-5; CDR3 DNA: TGTGCCACCAGCAGAAACAGGGGGCTAGAGACCCAGTACTTC; CDR3 protein: CATSRNRGLETQYF
V gene: TRBV5-6; D gene: NA; clone size: few; J gene: TRBJ2-7; CDR3 DNA: TGTGCCAGCAGCTTGACCGGCCGGGATCCCTACGAGCAGTACTTC; CDR3 protein: CASSLTGRDPYEQYF
V gene: TRBV30; D gene: TRBD1; clone size: NA; J gene: TRBJ2-7; CDR3 DNA: TGTGCCTGGGAGGGACAGGGAAGGAGCTACGAGCAGTACTTC; CDR3 protein: CAWEGQGRSYEQYF
V gene: TRBV2; D gene: NA; clone size: NA; J gene: TRBJ1-4; CDR3 DNA: TGTGCCAGCGGACAACCGGGACAAAGTAATGAAAAACTGTTTTTT; CDR3 protein: CASGQPGQSNEKLFF
V gene: TRBV7-2; D gene: TRBD2; clone size: NA; J gene: TRBJ2-1; CDR3 DNA: TGTGCCAGCAGCTTAGGTCCAGCGGGGGTTTACAATGAGCAGTTCTTC; CDR3 protein: CASSLGPAGVYNEQFF
V gene: TRBV6-1; D gene: NA; clone size: NA; J gene: TRBJ2-2; CDR3 DNA: TGTGCCAGCAGTGAAGTCGGGGCCGGGGAGCTGTTTTTT; CDR3 protein: CASSEVGAGELFF
V gene: TRBV9; D gene: NA; clone size: NA; J gene: TRBJ2-6; CDR3 DNA: TGTGCCAGCAGCGCCCCCACCGGTGGTGGGGCCAACGTCCTGACTTTC; CDR3 protein: CASSAPTGGGANVLTF
V gene: TRBV28; D gene: TRBD1; clone size: NA; J gene: TRBJ1-2; CDR3 DNA: TGTGCCAGCAGTTCTACAGGGGGCGCACATGGCTACACCTTC; CDR3 protein: CASSSTGGAHGYTF
V gene: TRBV6-1; D gene: TRBD1; clone size: NA; J gene: TRBJ1-3; CDR3 DNA: TGTGCCAGCAGTGAGGGACAGCTTAGAAACACCATATATTTT; CDR3 protein: CASSEGQLRNTIYF
V gene: TRBV4-1; D gene: NA; clone size: NA; J gene: TRBJ1-1; CDR3 DNA: TGCGCCAGCAGCCAAGATATAACAGGGATGAACACTGAAGCTTTCTTT; CDR3 protein: CASSQDITGMNTEAFF
V gene: TRBV7-2; D gene: NA; clone size: NA; J gene: TRBJ2-3; CDR3 DNA: TGTGCCAGCGGGGGCTTCACAGATACGCAGTATTTT; CDR3 protein: CASGGFTDTQYF
V gene: TRBV7-6; D gene: NA; clone size: once; J gene: TRBJ1-4; CDR3 DNA: TGTGCCAGCAGCTTAGCGTCGGGAGGGAGTGGGAGGAAACTGTTTTTT; CDR3 protein: CASSLASGGSGRKLFF
V gene: TRBV4-2; D gene: NA; clone size: NA; J gene: TRBJ2-3; CDR3 DNA: TGTGCCAGCAGCCAAGATGGAGAAACAGATACGCAGTATTTT; CDR3 protein: CASSQDGETDTQYF
V gene: TRBV18; D gene: TRBD1; clone size: NA; J gene: TRBJ2-1; CDR3 DNA: TGTGCCAGCTCACCATCCGGGACAGGGCCCTACAATGAGCAGTTCTTC; CDR3 protein: CASSPSGTGPYNEQFF
V gene: TRBV6-5; D gene: NA; clone size: once; J gene: TRBJ1-1; CDR3 DNA: TGTGCCAGCAGTTACTCGGGGCACACTGAAGCTTTCTTT; CDR3 protein: CASSYSGHTEAFF